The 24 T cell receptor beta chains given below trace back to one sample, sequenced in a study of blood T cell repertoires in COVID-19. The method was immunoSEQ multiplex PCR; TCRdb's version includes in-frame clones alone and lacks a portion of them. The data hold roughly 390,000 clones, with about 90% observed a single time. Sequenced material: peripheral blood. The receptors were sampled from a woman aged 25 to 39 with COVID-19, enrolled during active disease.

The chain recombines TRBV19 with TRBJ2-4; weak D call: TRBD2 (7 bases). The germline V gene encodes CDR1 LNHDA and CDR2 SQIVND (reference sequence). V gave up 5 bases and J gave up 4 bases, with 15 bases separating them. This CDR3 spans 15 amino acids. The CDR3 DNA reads TGTGCCAGTAGTCCTCGGGGGGCAGGGAAAAACATTCAGTACTTC. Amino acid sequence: CASSPRGAGKNIQYF.

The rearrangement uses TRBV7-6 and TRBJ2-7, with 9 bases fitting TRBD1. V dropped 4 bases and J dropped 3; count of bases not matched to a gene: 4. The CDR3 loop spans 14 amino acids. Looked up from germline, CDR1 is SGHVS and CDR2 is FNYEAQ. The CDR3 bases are TGTGCCAGCAGCTCGGGACAGGGCCACTACGAGCAGTACTTC. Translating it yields CASSSGQGHYEQYF. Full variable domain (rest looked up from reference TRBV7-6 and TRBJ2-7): GAGVSQSPRYKVTKRGQDVALRCDPISGHVSLYWYRQALGQGPEFLTYFNYEAQQDKSGLPNDRFSAERPEGSISTLTIQRTEQRDSAMYRCASSSGQGHYEQYFGPGTRLTVT.

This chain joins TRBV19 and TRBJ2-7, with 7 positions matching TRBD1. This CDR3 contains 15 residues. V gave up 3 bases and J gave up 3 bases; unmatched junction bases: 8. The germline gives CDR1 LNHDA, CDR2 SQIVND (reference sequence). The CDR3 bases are TGTGCCAGTAGTATGGCAGGGACAGTGGGCTACGAGCAGTACTTC. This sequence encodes CASSMAGTVGYEQYF.

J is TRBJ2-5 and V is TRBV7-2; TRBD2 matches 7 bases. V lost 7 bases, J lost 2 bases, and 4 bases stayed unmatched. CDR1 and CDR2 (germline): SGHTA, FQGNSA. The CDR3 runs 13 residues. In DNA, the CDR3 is TGTGCCAGCACCCTAGCGGAGCAAGAGACCCAGTACTTC. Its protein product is CASTLAEQETQYF.

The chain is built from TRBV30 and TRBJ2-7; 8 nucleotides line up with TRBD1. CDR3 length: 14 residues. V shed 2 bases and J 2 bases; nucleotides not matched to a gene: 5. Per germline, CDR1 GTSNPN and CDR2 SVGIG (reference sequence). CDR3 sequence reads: CAWSRTGGTYEQYF. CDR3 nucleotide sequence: TGTGCCTGGAGTAGAACAGGGGGTACCTACGAGCAGTACTTC. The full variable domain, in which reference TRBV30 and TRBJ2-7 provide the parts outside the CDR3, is SQTIHQWPATLVQPVGSPLSLECTVEGTSNPNLYWYRQAAGRGLQLLFYSVGIGQISSEVPQNLSASRPQDRQFILSSKKLLLSDSGFYLCAWSRTGGTYEQYFGPGTRLTVT.

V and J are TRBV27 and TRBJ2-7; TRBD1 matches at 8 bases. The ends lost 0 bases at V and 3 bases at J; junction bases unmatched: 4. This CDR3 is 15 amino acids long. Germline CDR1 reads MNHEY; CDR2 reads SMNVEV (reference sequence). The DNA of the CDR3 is TGTGCCAGCAGTTTATCCGCAGGGGGCTACTACGAGCAGTACTTC. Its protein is CASSLSAGGYYEQYF.

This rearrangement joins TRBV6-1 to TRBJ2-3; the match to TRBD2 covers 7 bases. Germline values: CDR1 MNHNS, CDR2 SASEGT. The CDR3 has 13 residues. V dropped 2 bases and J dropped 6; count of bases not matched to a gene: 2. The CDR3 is CASSEYGRDTQYF. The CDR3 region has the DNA TGTGCCAGCAGTGAATACGGGAGGGATACGCAGTATTTT.

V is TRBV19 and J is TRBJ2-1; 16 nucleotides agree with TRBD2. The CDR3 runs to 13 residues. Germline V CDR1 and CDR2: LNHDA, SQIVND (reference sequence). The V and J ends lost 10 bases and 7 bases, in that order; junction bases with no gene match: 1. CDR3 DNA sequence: TGTGCCACGGGACTAGCGGGAGGGAATGAGCAGTTCTTC. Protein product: CATGLAGGNEQFF.

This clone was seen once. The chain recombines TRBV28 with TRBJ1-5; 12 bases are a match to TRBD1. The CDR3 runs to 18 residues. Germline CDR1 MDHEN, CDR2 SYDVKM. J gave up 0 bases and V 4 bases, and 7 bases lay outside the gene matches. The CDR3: CASSSGTGGLYSNQPQHF. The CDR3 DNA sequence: TGTGCCAGCAGTTCCGGGACAGGGGGCTTATATAGCAATCAGCCCCAGCATTTT. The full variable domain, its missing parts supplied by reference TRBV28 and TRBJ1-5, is DVKVTQSSRYLVKRTGEKVFLECVQDMDHENMFWYRQDPGLGLRLIYFSYDVKMKEKGDIPEGYSVSREKKERFSLILESASTNQTSMYLCASSSGTGGLYSNQPQHFGDGTRLSIL.

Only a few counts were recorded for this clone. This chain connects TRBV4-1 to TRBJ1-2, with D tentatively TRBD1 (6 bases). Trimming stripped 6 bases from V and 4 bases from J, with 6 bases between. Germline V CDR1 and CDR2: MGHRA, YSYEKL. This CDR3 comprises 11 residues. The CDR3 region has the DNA TGCGCCAGCAGAGGGGGCTATGGCTACACCTTC. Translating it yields CASRGGYGYTF.

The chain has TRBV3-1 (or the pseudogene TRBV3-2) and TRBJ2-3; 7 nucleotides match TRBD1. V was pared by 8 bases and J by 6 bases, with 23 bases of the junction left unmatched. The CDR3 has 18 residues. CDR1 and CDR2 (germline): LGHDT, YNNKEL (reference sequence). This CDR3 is CASQSGCQGVMFGDTQYF. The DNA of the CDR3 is TGTGCCAGCCAATCCGGGTGTCAGGGGGTCATGTTTGGGGATACGCAGTATTTT.

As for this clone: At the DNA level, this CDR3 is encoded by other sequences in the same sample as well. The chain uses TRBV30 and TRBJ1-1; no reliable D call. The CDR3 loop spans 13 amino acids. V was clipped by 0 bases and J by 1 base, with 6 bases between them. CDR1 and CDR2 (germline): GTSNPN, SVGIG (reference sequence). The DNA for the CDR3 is TGTGCCTGGAGTGTTGCAGGGAACACTGAAGCTTTCTTT. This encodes CAWSVAGNTEAFF.

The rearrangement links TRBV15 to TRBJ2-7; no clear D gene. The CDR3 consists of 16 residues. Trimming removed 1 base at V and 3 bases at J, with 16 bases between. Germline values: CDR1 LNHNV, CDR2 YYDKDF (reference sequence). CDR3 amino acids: CATSRGLNTGGYEQYF. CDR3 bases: TGTGCCACCAGCAGAGGGCTCAACACTGGCGGCTACGAGCAGTACTTC.

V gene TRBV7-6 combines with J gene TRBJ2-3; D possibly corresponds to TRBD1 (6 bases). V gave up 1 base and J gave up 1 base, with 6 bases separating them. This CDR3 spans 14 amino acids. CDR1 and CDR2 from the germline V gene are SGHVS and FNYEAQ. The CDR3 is CASSLDRGTDTQYF. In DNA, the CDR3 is TGTGCCAGCAGCTTAGACAGGGGCACAGATACGCAGTATTTT.

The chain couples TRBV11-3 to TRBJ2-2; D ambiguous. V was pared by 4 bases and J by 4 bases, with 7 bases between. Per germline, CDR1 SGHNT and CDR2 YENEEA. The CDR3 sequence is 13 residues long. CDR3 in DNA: TGTGCCAGCAGCTCCCTCGGCACCGGGGAGCTGTTTTTT. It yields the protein CASSSLGTGELFF.

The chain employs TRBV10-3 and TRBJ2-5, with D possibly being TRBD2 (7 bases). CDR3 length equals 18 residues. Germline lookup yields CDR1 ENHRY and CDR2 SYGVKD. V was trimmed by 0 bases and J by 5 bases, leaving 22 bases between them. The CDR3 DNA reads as TGTGCCATCAGTGAGTCAAGGTTGCGGGGGCGCGGAGGTGAGACCCAGTACTTC. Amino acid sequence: CAISESRLRGRGGETQYF.

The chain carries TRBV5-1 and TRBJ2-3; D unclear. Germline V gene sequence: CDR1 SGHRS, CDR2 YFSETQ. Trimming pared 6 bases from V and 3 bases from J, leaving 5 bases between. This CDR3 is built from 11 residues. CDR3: CASKETDTQYF. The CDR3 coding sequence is TGCGCCAGCAAGGAGACAGATACGCAGTATTTT.

CDR3 coding DNA: TGCGCCAGCAGCCAAGGGACTAGGCAAGAGACCCAGTACTTC. This gives the protein CASSQGTRQETQYF. The chain couples TRBV5-1 to TRBJ2-5, with 8 bases fitting TRBD2. With 4 bases clipped from V and 2 bases from J, the junction kept 4 bases outside the gene matches. This CDR3 comprises 14 residues. Germline values: CDR1 SGHRS, CDR2 YFSETQ.

CDR3 in amino acids: CASSLGWLAGGPGTGELFF. The CDR3 bases are TGTGCCAGCAGCTTGGGGTGGCTAGCGGGAGGGCCAGGCACCGGGGAGCTGTTTTTT. The rearrangement joins TRBV5-6 to TRBJ2-2; 12 bases are shared with TRBD2. The junction had 10 bases not matched to a gene; V was cut back by 0 bases and J by 4 bases. CDR1 is SGHDT and CDR2 is YYEEEE in the germline V gene. There are 19 residues in the CDR3. Complete variable domain (other parts from reference TRBV5-6 and TRBJ2-2): DAGVTQSPTHLIKTRGQQVTLRCSPKSGHDTVSWYQQALGQGPQFIFQYYEEEERQRGNFPDRFSGHQFPNYSSELNVNALLLGDSALYLCASSLGWLAGGPGTGELFFGEGSRLTVL.

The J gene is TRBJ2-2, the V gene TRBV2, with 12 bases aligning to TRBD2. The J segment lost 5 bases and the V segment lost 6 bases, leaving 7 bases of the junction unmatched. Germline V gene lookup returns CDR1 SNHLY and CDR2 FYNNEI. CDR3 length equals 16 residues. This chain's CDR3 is CASRELAGGWTGELFF. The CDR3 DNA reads TGTGCCAGCAGGGAACTAGCGGGAGGATGGACCGGGGAGCTGTTTTTT.

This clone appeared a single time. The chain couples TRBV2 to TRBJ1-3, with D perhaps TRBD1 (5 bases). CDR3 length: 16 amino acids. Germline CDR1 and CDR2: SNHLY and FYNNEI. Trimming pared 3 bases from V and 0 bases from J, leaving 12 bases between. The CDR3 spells CASSEAQASSGNTIYF. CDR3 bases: TGTGCCAGCAGTGAGGCACAGGCTTCCTCTGGAAACACCATATATTTT.

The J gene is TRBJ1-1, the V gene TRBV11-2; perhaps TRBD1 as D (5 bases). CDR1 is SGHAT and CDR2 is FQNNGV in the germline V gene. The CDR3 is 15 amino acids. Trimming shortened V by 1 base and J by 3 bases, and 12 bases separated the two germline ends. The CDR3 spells CASSLVYRSDTEAFF. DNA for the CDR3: TGTGCCAGCAGCTTAGTATACAGGTCGGACACTGAAGCTTTCTTT.

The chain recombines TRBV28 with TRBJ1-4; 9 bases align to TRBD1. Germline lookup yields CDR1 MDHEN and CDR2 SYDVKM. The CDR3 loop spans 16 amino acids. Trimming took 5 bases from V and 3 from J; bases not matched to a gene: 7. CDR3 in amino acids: CASSRTGGSANEKLFF. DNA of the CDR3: TGTGCCAGCAGTAGAACAGGGGGCTCGGCTAATGAAAAACTGTTTTTT.

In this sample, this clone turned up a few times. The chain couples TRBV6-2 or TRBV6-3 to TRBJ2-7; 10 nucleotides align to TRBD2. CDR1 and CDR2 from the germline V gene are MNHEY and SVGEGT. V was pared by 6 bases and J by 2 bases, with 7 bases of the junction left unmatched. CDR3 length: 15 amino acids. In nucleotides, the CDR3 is TGTGCCAGCAGCAGAGAGCGGGAGGGACCCTACGAGCAGTACTTC. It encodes CASSREREGPYEQYF.